A selection of T cell receptor beta chains follows, all from one sample in a study of spatial heterogeneity in lung cancer. Each CDR3 protein gets one entry after TCRdb re-called the 5' RACE reads with MiXCR. The data contain thousands of distinct CDR3 sequences, around 6.7% of them singletons. The sample consisted of PBMCs, taken at surgery. These receptors came from a male donor with early-stage non-small cell lung cancer. Each CDR3 is given with its conserved first and last residue. A D gene is named only where the DNA matches it firmly. The size of a clone is reported for some rows only, either as once, few or many, or as a class for expanded clones.

size: many
D: TRBD2
V: TRBV6-4
J: TRBJ2-1
CDR3: CASSETSGAYNEQFF
DNA: TGTGCCAGCAGTGAGACTAGCGGGGCCTACAATGAGCAGTTCTTC

size: few
D: TRBD2
V: TRBV4-2
J: TRBJ2-7
CDR3: CASSRGVGLAGEMYEQYF
DNA: TGTGCCAGCAGCCGGGGAGTGGGACTAGCGGGAGAAATGTACGAGCAGTACTTC

size: -
D: -
V: TRBV19
J: TRBJ2-2
CDR3: CASSWVGTGELFF
DNA: TGTGCCAGTAGTTGGGTCGGCACCGGGGAGCTGTTTTTT

size: many
D: TRBD1
V: TRBV29-1
J: TRBJ1-2
CDR3: CILTGGEDYGYTF
DNA: TGCATCTTAACAGGGGGAGAGGACTATGGCTACACCTTC

size: few
D: -
V: TRBV11-3
J: TRBJ2-1
CDR3: CASGGQNNEQFF
DNA: TGTGCCAGTGGCGGGCAGAACAATGAGCAGTTCTTC

size: many
D: -
V: TRBV2
J: TRBJ1-1
CDR3: CASTFETRNTEAFF
DNA: TGTGCCAGCACCTTCGAGACGAGAAACACTGAAGCTTTCTTT

size: few
D: TRBD2
V: TRBV4-2
J: TRBJ2-5
CDR3: CASSQGGGETQYF
DNA: TGTGCCAGCAGCCAGGGCGGGGGTGAGACCCAGTACTTC

size: many
D: -
V: TRBV5-6
J: TRBJ2-4
CDR3: CASSYVSVPDIQYF
DNA: TGTGCCAGCAGCTACGTTTCCGTCCCGGACATTCAGTACTTC

size: many
D: -
V: TRBV5-1
J: TRBJ2-5
CDR3: CASSLGQTQETQYF
DNA: TGCGCCAGCAGCTTGGGCCAGACCCAAGAGACCCAGTACTTC

size: many
D: -
V: TRBV7-9
J: TRBJ1-6
CDR3: CASSLVDRRNSPLHF
DNA: TGTGCCAGCAGCTTAGTTGACAGGAGGAATTCACCCCTCCACTTT

size: few
D: -
V: TRBV3-1
J: TRBJ1-1
CDR3: CASSRPGHRNTEAFF
DNA: TGTGCCAGCAGCCGCCCGGGACACCGGAACACTGAAGCTTTCTTT

size: many
D: TRBD1
V: TRBV2
J: TRBJ1-1
CDR3: CASSHSRDREEGTEAFF
DNA: TGTGCCAGCAGTCACAGCAGAGACAGGGAGGAGGGCACTGAAGCTTTCTTT

size: many
D: -
V: TRBV19
J: TRBJ2-6
CDR3: CASSGVSGANVLTF
DNA: TGTGCCAGTTCGGGGGTTTCTGGGGCCAACGTCCTGACTTTC

size: many
D: -
V: TRBV20-1
J: TRBJ2-3
CDR3: CSARVDSSTDTQYF
DNA: TGCAGTGCTAGAGTGGATTCATCCACAGATACGCAGTATTTT

size: many
D: -
V: TRBV29-1
J: TRBJ2-7
CDR3: CSVLTGSSYEQYF
DNA: TGCAGCGTTCTTACAGGGAGCTCCTACGAGCAGTACTTC

size: many
D: -
V: TRBV18
J: TRBJ2-1
CDR3: CASSPGMVETQFF
DNA: TGTGCCAGCTCACCAGGCATGGTGGAGACGCAGTTCTTC

size: many
D: TRBD2
V: TRBV25-1
J: TRBJ2-5
CDR3: CASSEFGAGNQETQYF
DNA: TGTGCCAGCAGTGAATTCGGAGCGGGGAACCAAGAGACCCAGTACTTC

size: many
D: -
V: TRBV7-9
J: TRBJ2-4
CDR3: CASSLGLGDLAKNIQYF
DNA: TGTGCCAGCAGCTTAGGTCTGGGGGATCTAGCCAAAAACATTCAGTACTTC

size: -
D: -
V: TRBV30
J: TRBJ2-3
CDR3: CAWSEKSVNTQYF
DNA: TGTGCCTGGTCGGAAAAGAGCGTCAATACGCAGTATTTT

size: many
D: -
V: TRBV25-1
J: TRBJ1-2
CDR3: CASSVQENYGYTF
DNA: TGTGCCAGCAGTGTGCAGGAGAACTATGGCTACACCTTC

size: -
D: TRBD1
V: TRBV28
J: TRBJ1-5
CDR3: CASSSPTGGSQPQHF
DNA: TGTGCCAGCAGCTCTCCGACAGGGGGGAGTCAGCCCCAGCATTTT

size: many
D: TRBD2
V: TRBV29-1
J: TRBJ2-3
CDR3: CSARTGGADTQYF
DNA: TGCAGCGCCCGGACCGGGGGGGCAGATACGCAGTATTTT

size: -
D: -
V: TRBV6-1
J: TRBJ2-5
CDR3: CASTPRTTQETQYF
DNA: TGTGCCAGCACGCCCAGGACAACCCAAGAGACCCAGTACTTC

size: many
D: TRBD2
V: TRBV15
J: TRBJ2-5
CDR3: CATSSFASGGGKTQYF
DNA: TGTGCCACCAGCTCCTTTGCTAGCGGGGGGGGCAAGACCCAGTACTTC

size: many
D: TRBD1
V: TRBV5-1
J: TRBJ1-6
CDR3: CASSPGTGESPLHF
DNA: TGCGCCAGCAGCCCCGGGACAGGGGAATCACCCCTCCACTTT

size: -
D: -
V: TRBV5-1
J: TRBJ2-5
CDR3: CASTPDGQETQYF
DNA: TGCGCCAGCACCCCGGACGGACAAGAGACCCAGTACTTC

size: many
D: TRBD1
V: TRBV20-1
J: TRBJ1-5
CDR3: CSASGQGAGGYRNQPQHF
DNA: TGCAGTGCTAGTGGACAGGGAGCAGGCGGATATCGCAATCAGCCCCAGCATTTT

size: many
D: TRBD1
V: TRBV7-9
J: TRBJ2-5
CDR3: CASSLGQGASETQYF
DNA: TGTGCCAGCAGCTTGGGACAGGGGGCGTCGGAGACCCAGTACTTC

size: few
D: TRBD1
V: TRBV5-1
J: TRBJ1-4
CDR3: CASSSTSRQGAHEKLFF
DNA: TGCGCCAGCAGCTCCACCTCTCGACAGGGGGCTCATGAAAAACTGTTTTTT

size: many
D: -
V: TRBV28
J: TRBJ2-1
CDR3: CASSLRWGNEQFF
DNA: TGTGCCAGCAGTTTACGTTGGGGTAATGAGCAGTTCTTC

size: few
D: -
V: TRBV19
J: TRBJ1-5
CDR3: CASSITDQPQHF
DNA: TGTGCCAGTAGTATCACGGATCAGCCCCAGCATTTT

size: many
D: TRBD1
V: TRBV20-1
J: TRBJ2-3
CDR3: CSATPGQGARDTQYF
DNA: TGCAGTGCTACCCCAGGACAGGGGGCTCGGGATACGCAGTATTTT

size: many
D: TRBD1
V: TRBV28
J: TRBJ2-2
CDR3: CASSSQGRVAGELFF
DNA: TGTGCCAGCAGTTCACAGGGGCGAGTCGCCGGGGAGCTGTTTTTT

size: many
D: TRBD1
V: TRBV2
J: TRBJ1-5
CDR3: CASSLDRGRGDQPQHF
DNA: TGTGCCAGCAGCCTGGACAGGGGGCGCGGGGATCAGCCCCAGCATTTT

size: many
D: -
V: TRBV2
J: TRBJ1-1
CDR3: CASSETLGGEAFF
DNA: TGTGCCAGCAGCGAGACACTTGGGGGTGAAGCTTTCTTT